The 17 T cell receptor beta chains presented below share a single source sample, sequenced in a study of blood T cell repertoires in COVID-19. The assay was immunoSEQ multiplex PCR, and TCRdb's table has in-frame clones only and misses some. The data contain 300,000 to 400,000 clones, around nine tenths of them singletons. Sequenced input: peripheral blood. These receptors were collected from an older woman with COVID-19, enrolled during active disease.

DNA of the CDR3: TGTGCCAGCAGTTACTCAGAGCCAGGGGGCGACCTGAAAGGGGAGCAGTTCTTC. Protein: CASSYSEPGGDLKGEQFF. This rearrangement joins TRBV6-2 or TRBV6-3 to TRBJ2-1; TRBD1 matches 8 bases. Trimming removed 0 bases from V and 10 bases from J; junction bases left unmatched: 17. CDR1 MNHEY and CDR2 SVGEGT come from the germline V gene. The CDR3 runs to 18 residues.

The CDR3 region has the DNA TGTGCCAGCAGCCAGGAGGGGACTAGCGGGCACAATGAGCAGTTCTTC. It yields the protein CASSQEGTSGHNEQFF. J is TRBJ2-1 and V is TRBV3-1 (or the pseudogene TRBV3-2), with 12 bases fitting TRBD2. Trimming removed 3 bases from V and 5 bases from J; junction bases left unmatched: 5. Germline lookup yields CDR1 LGHDT and CDR2 YNNKEL (reference sequence). The length of the CDR3 is 16 residues.

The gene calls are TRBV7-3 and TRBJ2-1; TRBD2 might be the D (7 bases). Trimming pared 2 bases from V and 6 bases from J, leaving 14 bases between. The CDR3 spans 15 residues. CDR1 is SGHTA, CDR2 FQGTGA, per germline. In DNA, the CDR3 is TGTGCCAGCAGCTTAGGCTCCGGGGGGCGCAATGAGCAGTTCTTC. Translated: CASSLGSGGRNEQFF. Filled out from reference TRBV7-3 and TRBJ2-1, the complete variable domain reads GAGVSQTPSNKVTEKGKYVELRCDPISGHTALYWYRQSLGQGPEFLIYFQGTGAADDSGLPNDRFFAVRPEGSVSTLKIQRTERGDSAVYLCASSLGSGGRNEQFFGPGTRLTVL.

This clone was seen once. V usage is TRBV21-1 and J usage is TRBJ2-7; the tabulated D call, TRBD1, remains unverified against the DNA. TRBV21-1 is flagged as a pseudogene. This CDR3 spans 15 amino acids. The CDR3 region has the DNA TGTGCCAGCAGCAGGTCGAGACAGGGAATGAACGAGCAGTACTTC. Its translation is CASSRSRQGMNEQYF.

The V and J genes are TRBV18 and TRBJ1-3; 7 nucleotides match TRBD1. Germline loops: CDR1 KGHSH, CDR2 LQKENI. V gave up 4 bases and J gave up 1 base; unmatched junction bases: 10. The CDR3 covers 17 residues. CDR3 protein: CASSLTTLGQSGNTIYF. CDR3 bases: TGTGCCAGCTCACTTACCACGTTGGGACAGTCTGGAAACACCATATATTTT. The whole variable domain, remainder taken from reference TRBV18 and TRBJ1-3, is NAGVMQNPRHLVRRRGQEARLRCSPMKGHSHVYWYRQLPEEGLKFMVYLQKENIIDESGMPKERFSAEFPKEGPSILRIQQVVRGDSAAYFCASSLTTLGQSGNTIYFGEGSWLTVV.

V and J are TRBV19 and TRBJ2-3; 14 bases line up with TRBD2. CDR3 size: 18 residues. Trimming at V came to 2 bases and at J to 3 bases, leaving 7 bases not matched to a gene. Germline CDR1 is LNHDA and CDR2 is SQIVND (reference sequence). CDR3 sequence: CASSIQTSGGAGTDTQYF. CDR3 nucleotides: TGTGCCAGTAGTATACAGACTAGCGGGGGGGCCGGGACAGATACGCAGTATTTT.

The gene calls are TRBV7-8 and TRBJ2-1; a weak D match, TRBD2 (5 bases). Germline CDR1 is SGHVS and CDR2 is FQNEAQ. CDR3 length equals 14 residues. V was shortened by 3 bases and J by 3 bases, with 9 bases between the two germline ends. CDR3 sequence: CASSFSEGYNEQFF. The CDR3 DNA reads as TGTGCCAGCAGCTTCTCTGAGGGCTACAATGAGCAGTTCTTC.

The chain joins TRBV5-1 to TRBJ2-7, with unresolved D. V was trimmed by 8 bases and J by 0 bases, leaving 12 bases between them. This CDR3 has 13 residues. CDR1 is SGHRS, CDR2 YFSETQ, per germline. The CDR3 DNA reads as TGCGCCAGTAGTGGTCTTTCCTCCTACGAGCAGTACTTC. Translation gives CASSGLSSYEQYF. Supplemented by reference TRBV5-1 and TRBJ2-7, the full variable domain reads KAGVTQTPRYLIKTRGQQVTLSCSPISGHRSVSWYQQTPGQGLQFLFEYFSETQRNKGNFPGRFSGRQFSNSRSEMNVSTLELGDSALYLCASSGLSSYEQYFGPGTRLTVT.

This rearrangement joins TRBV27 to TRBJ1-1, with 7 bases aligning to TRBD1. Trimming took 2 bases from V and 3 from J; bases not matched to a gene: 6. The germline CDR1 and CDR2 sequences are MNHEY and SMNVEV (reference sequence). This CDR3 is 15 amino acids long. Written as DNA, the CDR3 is TGTGCCAGCAGTTTAATCCGGGACAGTTACACTGAAGCTTTCTTT. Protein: CASSLIRDSYTEAFF.

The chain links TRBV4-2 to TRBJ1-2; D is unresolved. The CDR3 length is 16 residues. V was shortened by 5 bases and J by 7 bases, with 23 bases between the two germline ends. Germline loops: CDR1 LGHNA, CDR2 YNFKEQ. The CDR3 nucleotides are TGTGCCAGCAGCACTTTGGCGGGATCCCTGTCCGGTGGCTACACCTTC. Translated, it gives CASSTLAGSLSGGYTF.

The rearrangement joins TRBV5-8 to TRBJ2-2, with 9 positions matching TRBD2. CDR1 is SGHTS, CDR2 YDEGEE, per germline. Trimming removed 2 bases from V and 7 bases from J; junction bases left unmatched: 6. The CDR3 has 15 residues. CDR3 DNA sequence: TGTGCCAGCAGCTTTAGCGGGGGCCGGGACGGGGAGCTGTTTTTT. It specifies CASSFSGGRDGELFF.

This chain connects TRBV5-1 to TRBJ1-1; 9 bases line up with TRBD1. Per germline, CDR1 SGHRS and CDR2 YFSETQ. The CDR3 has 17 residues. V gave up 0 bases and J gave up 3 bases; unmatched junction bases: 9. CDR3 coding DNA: TGCGCCAGCAGCTTGGCTGCGTCCGGGACAGGGTACACTGAAGCTTTCTTT. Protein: CASSLAASGTGYTEAFF. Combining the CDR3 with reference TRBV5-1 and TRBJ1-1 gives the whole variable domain KAGVTQTPRYLIKTRGQQVTLSCSPISGHRSVSWYQQTPGQGLQFLFEYFSETQRNKGNFPGRFSGRQFSNSRSEMNVSTLELGDSALYLCASSLAASGTGYTEAFFGQGTRLTVV.

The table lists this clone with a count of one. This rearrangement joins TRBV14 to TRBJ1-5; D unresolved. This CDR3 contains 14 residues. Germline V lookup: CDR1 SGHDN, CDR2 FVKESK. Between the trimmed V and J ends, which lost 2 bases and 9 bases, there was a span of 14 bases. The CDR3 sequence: CASSQRVSKGPQHF. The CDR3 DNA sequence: TGTGCCAGCAGCCAACGGGTCTCGAAAGGGCCCCAGCATTTT. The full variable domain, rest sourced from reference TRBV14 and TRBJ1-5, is EAGVTQFPSHSVIEKGQTVTLRCDPISGHDNLYWYRRVMGKEIKFLLHFVKESKQDESGMPNNRFLAERTGGTYSTLKVQPAELEDSGVYFCASSQRVSKGPQHFGDGTRLSIL.

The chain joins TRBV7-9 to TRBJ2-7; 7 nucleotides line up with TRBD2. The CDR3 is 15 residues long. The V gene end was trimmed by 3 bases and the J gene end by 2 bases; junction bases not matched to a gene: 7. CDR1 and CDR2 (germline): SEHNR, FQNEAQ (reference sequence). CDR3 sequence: CASSFSAGPTYEQYF. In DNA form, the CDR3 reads TGTGCCAGCAGCTTCTCAGCGGGGCCGACCTACGAGCAGTACTTC.

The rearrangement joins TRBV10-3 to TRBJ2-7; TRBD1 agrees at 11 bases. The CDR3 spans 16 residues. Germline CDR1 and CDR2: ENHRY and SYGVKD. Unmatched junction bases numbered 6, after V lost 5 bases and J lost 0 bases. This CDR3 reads CAISTGTGGSSYEQYF. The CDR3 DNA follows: TGTGCCATCAGTACGGGGACAGGGGGTAGCTCCTACGAGCAGTACTTC.

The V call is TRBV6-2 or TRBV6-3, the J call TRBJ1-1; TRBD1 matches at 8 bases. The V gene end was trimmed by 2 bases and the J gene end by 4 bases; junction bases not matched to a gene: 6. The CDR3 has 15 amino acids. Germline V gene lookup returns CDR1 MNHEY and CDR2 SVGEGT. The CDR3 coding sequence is TGTGCCAGCAGTTACCTCACAGGGGGAGGCACTGAAGCTTTCTTT. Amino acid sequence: CASSYLTGGGTEAFF.

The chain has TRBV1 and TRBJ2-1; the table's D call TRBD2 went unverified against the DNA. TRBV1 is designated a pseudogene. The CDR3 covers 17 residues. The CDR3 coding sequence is TGCACCAGCAGCCAAGATATCACTAGCGGGGACAACAATGAGCAGTTCTTC. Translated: CTSSQDITSGDNNEQFF.